This T cell receptor beta chain comes out of a study of graft-versus-host responses after intestinal transplantation. About the study: Recipients across the board were started on anti-thymocyte globulin induction, then kept on tacrolimus and steroids for about 3 years.

Broader study findings: Within the allografts of patients who had graft-donor T cell macrochimerism, graft-versus-host to host-versus-graft clonal ratios were high. Peak levels of circulating GvH clones tracked with early post-transplant HvG declines. Marrow from the recipient contained GvH clones, some of which had appeared first in ileum or blood.

Germline lookup yields CDR1 SNHLY and CDR2 FYNNEI. The germline V and J ends were trimmed by 6 bases and 11 bases, with 19 bases remaining between them. This CDR3 contains 13 residues. As regards this clone: Its antigen is not known.

This table comes from immunoSEQ multiplex PCR, and its TCRdb copy is limited to in-frame clones, with some not included. The sample holds approximately 99,000 clones, 90% to 95% seen once. The source of this sequence is a human donor who was the organ donor for an intestinal transplant. Material: unstimulated CD4+ T cells sorted from spleen or lymph node cells, obtained before transplant. This chain links TRBV2 with TRBJ2-5; tentative D call: TRBD1 (5 bases). The CDR3 region is CASRTALLEEQYF. The CDR3 DNA is TGTGCCAGCAGGACAGCCCTTCTTGAGGAGCAGTACTTC.